Listed below are T cell receptor beta chains from one sample, sequenced in a study of T-cell memory formation after mild COVID-19. TCRdb re-analysed the 5' RACE reads in MiXCR, keeping a single row per CDR3 protein. The sample holds about 560,000 distinct CDR3 sequences, less than 25% seen once. The sample was PBMCs or a T cell subset sorted from them (not recorded which). The receptors were sampled from an adult woman who had mild COVID-19 (a few samples of this study predate the infection). Cell type and time point are not known. The CDR3 runs from the conserved cysteine through the conserved F or W. The order of the fields is V gene, J gene, CDR3 protein.

TRBV6-5	TRBJ2-1	CASSLSGGPYNEQFF
TRBV24-1	TRBJ1-2	CATSDQTGRNGYTF
TRBV19	TRBJ2-7	CASSTAWDSFYEQYF
TRBV6-5	TRBJ2-5	CASRQLAGGSQETQYF
TRBV6-1	TRBJ1-1	CASRGAGGAPRTEAFF
TRBV3-1	TRBJ1-1	CASSQVGGRTEAFF
TRBV7-6	TRBJ2-5	CASSPLSGRVTETQYF
TRBV7-9	TRBJ2-5	CASTPPGTKETQYF
TRBV7-3	TRBJ2-1	CASSPKTSGVAYGEQFF
TRBV4-2	TRBJ2-7	CASSQVGTGYEQYF
TRBV28	TRBJ2-1	CASRSLWAGNEQFF
TRBV7-8	TRBJ2-3	CASSPSEWDRVNTQYF
TRBV19	TRBJ1-5	CATTGGGQPQHF
TRBV30	TRBJ2-1	CAWSVTRTSSYNEQFF
TRBV7-9	TRBJ2-1	CASSLVRGEQFF
TRBV2	TRBJ1-4	CASSWTVEKLFF
TRBV7-3	TRBJ2-1	CASSPTISNEQFF
TRBV20-1	TRBJ2-3	CSARATGEADTQYF
TRBV7-3	TRBJ2-7	CASSSGAPGEQYF
TRBV27	TRBJ1-2	CASSLGWGQGAQNYGYTF
TRBV15	TRBJ1-1	CATSRDSPRGNTEAFF
TRBV5-4	TRBJ2-7	CASSPWESGHEQYF
TRBV7-8	TRBJ2-1	CASSLVTSGSNEQFF
TRBV7-3	TRBJ1-5	CASSSGGNQPQHF
TRBV10-3	TRBJ2-7	CAISEGQGYEQYF
TRBV5-1	TRBJ2-2	CASSLKRTGGTGELFF
TRBV20-1	TRBJ1-1	CSASAPTTEAFF
TRBV4-2	TRBJ2-7	CASSQGYGGNVYEQYF
TRBV4-1	TRBJ2-1	CASSQVVGGVPTGEQFF
TRBV5-1	TRBJ1-2	CASSLEGVSHGYTF
TRBV12-3/TRBV12-4	TRBJ2-7	CASSDADSYEQYF
TRBV11-3	TRBJ2-1	CASSSRKLNEQFF
TRBV7-8	TRBJ2-1	CASSFLAIYNEQFF
TRBV2	TRBJ2-2	CASSDGSTGELFF
TRBV27	TRBJ2-7	CASSPIDRVYEQYF
TRBV5-1	TRBJ2-7	CASKPGGATSLDEQYF
TRBV10-3	TRBJ2-3	CAISEPSGLTSLGDTQYF
TRBV7-9	TRBJ2-4	CASSLTGPNIQYF
TRBV9	TRBJ2-7	CASSPRGSFGEQYF